The clone carrying this T cell receptor (beta chain) showed up many times. Its antigen is as yet unknown. This record belongs to a study of response to subunit inactivated influenza vaccine. TCRdb analysed the RT-PCR reads with MiXCR anew, one entry per CDR3 protein. The table lists about 530,000 distinct CDR3 sequences, 13% of them singletons. Study observations and caveats: New T cells are recruited in small numbers by each seasonal influenza vaccination, according to the authors' suggestion.

V gave up 4 bases and J gave up 7 bases; unmatched junction bases: 7. The germline gives CDR1 KGHDR, CDR2 SFDVKD. The CDR3 runs 15 residues. Material: PBMCs from blood, obtained around seven weeks after vaccination. The J gene is TRBJ2-2, the V gene TRBV24-1; 8 bases are a match to TRBD1. The sequence was obtained from a man aged 50-59 years who received an inactivated influenza vaccine. The CDR3 reads CATSETDRGGGELFF. CDR3 in DNA: TGTGCCACCAGTGAGACAGACAGGGGTGGCGGGGAGCTGTTTTTT.